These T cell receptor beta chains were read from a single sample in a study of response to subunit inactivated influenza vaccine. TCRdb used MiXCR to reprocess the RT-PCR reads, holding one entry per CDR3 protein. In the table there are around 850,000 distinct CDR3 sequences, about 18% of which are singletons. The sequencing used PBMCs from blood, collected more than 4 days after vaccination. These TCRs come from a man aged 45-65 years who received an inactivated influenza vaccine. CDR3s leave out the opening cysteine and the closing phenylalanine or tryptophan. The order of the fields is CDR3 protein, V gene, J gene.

AISGQVINTGELF,TRBV10-3,TRBJ2-2
SGASGGVYSNQPQH,TRBV20-1,TRBJ1-5
ASSFDRTFQETQY,TRBV7-9,TRBJ2-5
ASSLTGIDTEAF,TRBV5-4,TRBJ1-1
ASSRGRASGGTDTQY,TRBV5-1,TRBJ2-3
ASSLRTWYAWEQF,TRBV12-3/TRBV12-4,TRBJ2-1
ASSLEVTNNEQF,TRBV7-7,TRBJ2-1
ASSQQGGSYT,TRBV4-3,TRBJ1-2
ASSQDTLAGYNEQF,TRBV3-1,TRBJ2-1
ATSRTGGRDEQY,TRBV15,TRBJ2-7
ASSLYSLANEQF,TRBV28,TRBJ2-1
AWSVDSYNEQF,TRBV30,TRBJ2-1
ASSPGLADNEQF,TRBV7-3,TRBJ2-1
ASSQVGGGYGYT,TRBV14,TRBJ1-2
ASSSQPAGELL,TRBV12-3/TRBV12-4,TRBJ2-2
ASSARGGQRQETQY,TRBV25-1,TRBJ2-5
ATSRGGVSYNEQF,TRBV15,TRBJ2-1
ASSQDPGRTNEKLF,TRBV4-2,TRBJ1-4
ASSWRRSYEQY,TRBV28,TRBJ2-7
SARGLAGSVGYNEQF,TRBV20-1,TRBJ2-1
ASRRQSYNVQF,TRBV2,TRBJ2-1
ASSLVGQRYQETQY,TRBV5-1,TRBJ2-5
ASSFRQVQETQY,TRBV18,TRBJ2-5
SATPGGSYEQY,TRBV20-1,TRBJ2-7
ASSLGGPYGETQY,TRBV13,TRBJ2-5
ASSPQGWGTEAF,TRBV3-1,TRBJ1-1
ASSVSLAENTGELF,TRBV9,TRBJ2-2
AIFGLAGVHEQF,TRBV7-9,TRBJ2-1
ASSLIIGSSSGNTIY,TRBV11-2,TRBJ1-3
ASGASNNEQF,TRBV12-3/TRBV12-4,TRBJ2-1
ASTFGGSSYEQY,TRBV12-3/TRBV12-4,TRBJ2-7
ATSSRSNTGELF,TRBV15,TRBJ2-2
ASSQPRTGPAKNIQY,TRBV4-1,TRBJ2-4